Reported below is one TCR beta chain. The target antigen is unknown. This entry comes from a study of blood T cells in healthy people across ages. Study-level results: TCR beta diversity, measured per million T cells, fell in a roughly linear way with age.

A sample-barcoded 5' primer and a J-beta primer mix were used in a second PCR of roughly 7 to 11 cycles. TCRdb redid the calling of the 5' RACE reads with MiXCR, one entry per CDR3 protein. The sample shows about 640,000 distinct CDR3 sequences, 58% of them seen only once. Trimming shortened V by 1 base and J by 5 bases, and 5 bases separated the two germline ends. There are 13 residues in the CDR3. From germline, CDR1 is SGHAT and CDR2 FQNNGV. The genes are TRBV11-2 and TRBJ1-4; D unclear. Sequences were obtained from blood. The receptor comes from a man in his 60s in good health. The CDR3 coding sequence is TGTGCCAGCAGCTTAGCCCTGAATGAAAAACTGTTTTTT. This encodes CASSLALNEKLFF.